Following are 8 T cell receptor beta chains from one sample sequenced in a study of shared clonotypes between healthy human individuals. Some clones are missing from TCRdb's copy, which holds only in-frame ones; the method was immunoSEQ multiplex PCR. This table has approximately 2.1 million clones, approximately 93% appearing once. Source material: naive CD4+ T cells from PBMCs. This sample's subset: CD45RA+ positively selected. All receptors come from a man aged 18 to 29 in good health. Some clones in this sample may be carry-over from other donors' samples.

This chain links TRBV6-5 with TRBJ2-7; 8 nucleotides match TRBD1. The CDR3 totals 13 residues. CDR1 and CDR2 from the germline V gene are MNHEY and SVGAGI. Trimming took 4 bases from V and 2 from J; bases not matched to a gene: 1. CDR3 sequence: CASSWDRTYEQYF. As DNA, the CDR3 is TGTGCCAGCAGTTGGGACAGGACCTACGAGCAGTACTTC.

V is TRBV5-8 and J is TRBJ1-1, with a tentative D call TRBD1 (5 bases). V was clipped by 5 bases and J by 1 base, with 15 bases between them. Germline V lookup: CDR1 SGHTS, CDR2 YDEGEE. This CDR3 is built from 15 residues. This chain's CDR3 is CASSFEGWKNTEAFF. In DNA form, the CDR3 reads TGTGCCAGCAGTTTCGAGGGGTGGAAGAACACTGAAGCTTTCTTT.

V is TRBV28 and J is TRBJ1-1, with D maybe TRBD1 (6 bases). V lost 2 bases and J lost 1, with 11 bases in between. Germline V lookup: CDR1 MDHEN, CDR2 SYDVKM. This CDR3 is built from 15 residues. CDR3 protein: CASSLPTGRNTEAFF. The CDR3 coding sequence is TGTGCCAGCAGTTTACCCACAGGGCGGAACACTGAAGCTTTCTTT.

The CDR3 loop is CASTDNSNQPQHF. CDR3 coding DNA: TGTGCCAGTACCGATAATAGCAATCAGCCCCAGCATTTT. The chain joins TRBV19 to TRBJ1-5; D unresolved. The CDR3 totals 13 residues. Trimming removed 7 bases from V and 0 bases from J, with 7 bases in between. Germline CDR1 is LNHDA and CDR2 is SQIVND (reference sequence).

The CDR3 DNA reads as TGTGCCAGCAGCTTAACAGGGGGATTCCAAGAGACCCAGTACTTC. Encoded protein: CASSLTGGFQETQYF. This chain connects TRBV7-3 to TRBJ2-5; TRBD1 might be the D (6 bases). Germline values: CDR1 SGHTA, CDR2 FQGTGA. The CDR3 spans 15 residues. V lost 0 bases and J 1 base, leaving 9 bases between the germline ends.

The genes are TRBV29-1 and TRBJ1-1, with 7 bases identical to TRBD1. Germline CDR1 is SQVTM and CDR2 is ANQGSEA. The V segment lost 7 bases and the J segment 1 base; nucleotides outside the gene matches: 6. The CDR3 length is 13 residues. The CDR3 protein is CSAKTGRNTEAFF. Written as DNA, the CDR3 is TGCAGCGCCAAGACAGGGCGGAACACTGAAGCTTTCTTT.

This chain connects TRBV2 to TRBJ1-2, with D possibly matching TRBD1 (5 bases). CDR3 length: 13 residues. Deletions cut 4 bases from V and 8 bases from J, with 14 bases between. Germline CDR1 SNHLY, CDR2 FYNNEI. The DNA for the CDR3 is TGTGCCAGCAGTGCGACTCCTCGGGGGGGCTACACCTTC. The encoded protein is CASSATPRGGYTF.

This clone was found once. The V call is TRBV28, the J call TRBJ1-1; TRBD1 matches at 11 bases. CDR3 length: 16 residues. V shed 10 bases and J 3 bases; nucleotides not matched to a gene: 13. The germline V gene has CDR1 MDHEN and CDR2 SYDVKM. CDR3 DNA sequence: TGTGCCACCGACTCCCCGGGACAGGGGGTCTACACTGAAGCTTTCTTT. As protein: CATDSPGQGVYTEAFF.